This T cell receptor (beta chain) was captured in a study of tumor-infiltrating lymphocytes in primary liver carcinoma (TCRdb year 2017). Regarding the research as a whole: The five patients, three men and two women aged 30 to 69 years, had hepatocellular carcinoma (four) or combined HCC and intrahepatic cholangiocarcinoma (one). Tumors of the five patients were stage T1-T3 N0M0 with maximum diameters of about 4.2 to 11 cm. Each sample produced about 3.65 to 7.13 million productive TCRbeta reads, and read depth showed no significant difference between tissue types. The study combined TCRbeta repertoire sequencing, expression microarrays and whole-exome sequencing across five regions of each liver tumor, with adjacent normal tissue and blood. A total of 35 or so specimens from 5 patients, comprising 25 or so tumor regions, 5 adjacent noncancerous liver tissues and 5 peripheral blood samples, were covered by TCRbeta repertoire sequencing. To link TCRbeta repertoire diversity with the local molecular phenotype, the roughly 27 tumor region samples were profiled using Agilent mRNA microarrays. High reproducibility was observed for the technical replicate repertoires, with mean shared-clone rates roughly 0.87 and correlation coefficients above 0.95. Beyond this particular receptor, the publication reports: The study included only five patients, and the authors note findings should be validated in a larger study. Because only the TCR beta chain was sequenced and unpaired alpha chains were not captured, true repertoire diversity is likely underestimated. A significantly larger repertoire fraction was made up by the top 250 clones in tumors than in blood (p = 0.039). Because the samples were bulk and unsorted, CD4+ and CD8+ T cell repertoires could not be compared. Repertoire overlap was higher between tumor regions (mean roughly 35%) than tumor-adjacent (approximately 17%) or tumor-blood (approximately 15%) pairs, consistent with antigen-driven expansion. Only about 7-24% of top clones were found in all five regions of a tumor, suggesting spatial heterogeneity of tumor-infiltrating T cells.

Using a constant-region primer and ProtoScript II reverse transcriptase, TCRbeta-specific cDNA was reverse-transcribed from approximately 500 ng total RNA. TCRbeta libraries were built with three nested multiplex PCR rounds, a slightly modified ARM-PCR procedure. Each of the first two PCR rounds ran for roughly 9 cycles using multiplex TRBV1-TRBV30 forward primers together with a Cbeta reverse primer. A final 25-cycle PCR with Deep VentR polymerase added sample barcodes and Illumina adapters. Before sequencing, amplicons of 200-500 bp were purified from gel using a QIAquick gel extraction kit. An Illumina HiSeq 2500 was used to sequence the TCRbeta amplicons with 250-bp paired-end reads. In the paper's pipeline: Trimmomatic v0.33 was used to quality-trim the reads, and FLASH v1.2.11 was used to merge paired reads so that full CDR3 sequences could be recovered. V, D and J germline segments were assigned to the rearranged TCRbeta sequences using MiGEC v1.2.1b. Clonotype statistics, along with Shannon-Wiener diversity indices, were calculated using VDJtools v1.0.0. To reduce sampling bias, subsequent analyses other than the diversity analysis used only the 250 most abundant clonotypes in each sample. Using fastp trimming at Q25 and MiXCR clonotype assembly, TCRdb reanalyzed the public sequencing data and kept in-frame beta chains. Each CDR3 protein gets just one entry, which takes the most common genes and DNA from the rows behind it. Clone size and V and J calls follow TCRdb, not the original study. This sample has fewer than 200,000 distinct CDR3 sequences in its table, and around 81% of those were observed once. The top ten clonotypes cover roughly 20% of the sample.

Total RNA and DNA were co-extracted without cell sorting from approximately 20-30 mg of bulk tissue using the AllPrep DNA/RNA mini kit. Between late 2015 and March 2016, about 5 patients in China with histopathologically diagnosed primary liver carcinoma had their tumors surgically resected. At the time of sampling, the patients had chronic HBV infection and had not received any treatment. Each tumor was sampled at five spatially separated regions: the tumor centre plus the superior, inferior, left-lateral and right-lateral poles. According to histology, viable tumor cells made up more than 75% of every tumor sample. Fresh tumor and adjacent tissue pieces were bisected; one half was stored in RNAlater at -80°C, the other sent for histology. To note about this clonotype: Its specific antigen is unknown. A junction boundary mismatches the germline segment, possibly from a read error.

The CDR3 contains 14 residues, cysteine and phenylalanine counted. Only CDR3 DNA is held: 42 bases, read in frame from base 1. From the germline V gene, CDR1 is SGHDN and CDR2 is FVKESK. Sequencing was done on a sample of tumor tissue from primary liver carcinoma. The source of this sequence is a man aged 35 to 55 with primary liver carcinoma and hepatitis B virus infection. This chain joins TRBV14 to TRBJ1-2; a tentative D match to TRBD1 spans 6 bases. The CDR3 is CANSQGGHTSGYTF. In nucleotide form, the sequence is TGTGCCAACAGCCAAGGGGGGCACACCTCTGGCTACACCTTC.